Below, 19 T cell receptor beta chains from the same sample are listed, as sequenced in a study of T cells in Graves' hyperthyroidism and ophthalmopathy. RNA transcripts provided the source from which TCR beta CDR3 regions were amplified. The HTBI primer set drove a first-round RT-PCR of the TCR CDR3. Each CDR3 protein is one row after TCRdb ran MiXCR on the multiplex PCR reads. Of approximately 380,000 distinct CDR3 sequences detected, about an eighth appear once; the ten largest clones hold 25% to 30%. What was sequenced was blood. All receptors come from a man in his fifties with Graves' ophthalmopathy.

This clonotype has ten or more counts. The chain is built from TRBV7-2 and TRBJ2-3, with a possible D match to TRBD2 (5 bases). Trimming took 1 base from V and 3 from J, leaving 11 bases between them. This CDR3 region has 15 residues. Germline CDR1 is SGHTA and CDR2 is FQGNSA. CDR3 nucleotides: TGTGCCAGCAGCTTAGTGACGCGGGCAACAGATACGCAGTATTTT. It encodes CASSLVTRATDTQYF.

The chain joins TRBV24-1 to TRBJ1-4; no reliable D call. The CDR3 length is 18 residues. Looked up from germline, CDR1 is KGHDR and CDR2 is SFDVKD. The germline V and J ends were trimmed by 7 bases and 0 bases, with 20 bases remaining between them. CDR3 sequence: CATRLPGPLSPTNEKLFF. The CDR3 coding sequence is TGTGCCACCAGGCTACCTGGACCCCTTTCCCCAACTAATGAAAAACTGTTTTTT.

With regard to this clonotype: It may be a read error: a sequence one base away is much more abundant. This chain connects TRBV29-1 to TRBJ2-1, with D possibly matching TRBD1 (6 bases). CDR3 size: 16 residues. The V gene's germline CDR1 is SQVTM and CDR2 ANQGSEA. CDR3 in amino acids: CSAVSPGAHSYNDQFF. CDR3 DNA sequence: TGCAGCGCCGTGAGCCCAGGGGCCCACTCCTACAATGATCAGTTCTTC.

This clonotype was seen many times. The chain couples TRBV27 to TRBJ2-5, with TRBD2 as a possible D gene (5 bases). This CDR3 spans 14 amino acids. The germline V and J ends were trimmed by 6 bases and 2 bases, with 13 bases remaining between them. The germline CDR1 and CDR2 sequences are MNHEY and SMNVEV (reference sequence). The CDR3 loop is CASRIFSGQETQYF. For the CDR3, the DNA is TGTGCCAGCAGAATCTTTTCGGGACAAGAGACCCAGTACTTC.

This clonotype occurred many times. The rearrangement joins TRBV5-1 to TRBJ2-5; TRBD1 matches 8 bases. The CDR3 contains 13 residues. Germline CDR1 reads SGHRS; CDR2 reads YFSETQ. Trimming took 4 bases from V and 5 from J; bases not matched to a gene: 4. CDR3 bases: TGCGCCAGCAGCCGGACAGGGACGGAGACCCAGTACTTC. It yields the protein CASSRTGTETQYF.

This clonotype came up many times. The chain combines TRBV12-3 or TRBV12-4 with TRBJ1-1; D may be TRBD1 (5 bases). CDR3 length equals 12 residues. V was clipped by 2 bases and J by 8 bases, with 9 bases between them. The CDR3, as DNA: TGTGCCAGCAGTTTAACTGGGGCAGAAGCTTTCTTT. Its protein is CASSLTGAEAFF.

This clonotype was found many times. This chain joins TRBV2 and TRBJ2-5; maybe TRBD1 (6 bases). CDR1 SNHLY and CDR2 FYNNEI come from the germline V gene. V was clipped by 7 bases and J by 1 base, with 13 bases between them. The CDR3 covers 14 residues. Here the CDR3 reads CASKETGPQETQYF. Written as DNA, the CDR3 is TGTGCCAGCAAAGAGACAGGCCCCCAAGAGACCCAGTACTTC. The full variable domain, completed using reference TRBV2 and TRBJ2-5, is EPEVTQTPSHQVTQMGQEVILRCVPISNHLYFYWYRQILGQKVEFLVSFYNNEISEKSEIFDDQFSVERPDGSNFTLKIRSTKLEDSAMYFCASKETGPQETQYFGPGTRLLVL.

This clonotype was recorded at least ten times. The chain uses TRBV7-2 and TRBJ2-2; D is unclear. Trimming cost V 5 bases and J 6 bases, with 19 bases left between them. The germline CDR1 and CDR2 sequences are SGHTA and FQGNSA. There are 16 residues in the CDR3. The CDR3 loop reads CASSNLQNQRSGELFF. CDR3 nucleotide sequence: TGTGCCAGCAGCAACCTACAGAACCAGAGATCCGGGGAGCTGTTTTTT.

This clonotype was detected ten times or more. The chain combines TRBV28 with TRBJ2-6, with 9 bases lining up with TRBD2. The CDR3 runs 18 residues. Germline CDR1 and CDR2: MDHEN and SYDVKM. V gave up 0 bases and J gave up 0 bases; unmatched junction bases: 3. The CDR3 loop is CASSLWAAGGSGANVLTF. The CDR3 DNA follows: TGTGCCAGCAGTTTATGGGCAGCGGGAGGCTCTGGGGCCAACGTCCTGACTTTC.

In its sample, this clonotype was seen many times. The V call is TRBV30, the J call TRBJ1-1; D is uncertain. The CDR3 runs 15 residues. V shed 2 bases and J shed 1 base, with 14 bases lying between them. Germline V gene sequence: CDR1 GTSNPN, CDR2 SVGIG (reference sequence). The CDR3 sequence: CAWSTTPRRNTEAFF. The CDR3 bases are TGTGCCTGGAGTACCACCCCACGGCGGAACACTGAAGCTTTCTTT.

The chain is built from TRBV9 and TRBJ2-1, with no clear D. The V and J ends lost 0 bases and 5 bases respectively, with 12 bases between them. CDR1 SGDLS and CDR2 YYNGEE come from the germline V gene. The CDR3 sequence is 15 residues long. CDR3 sequence: CASSVGGASHNEQFF. The CDR3 DNA reads as TGTGCCAGCAGCGTAGGAGGTGCGTCACACAATGAGCAGTTCTTC.

The chain links TRBV4-2 to TRBJ2-1; TRBD1 or TRBD2 may be the D gene (5 bases each). The germline V and J ends were trimmed by 0 bases and 10 bases, with 19 bases remaining between them. Germline V gives CDR1 LGHNA, CDR2 YNFKEQ. This CDR3 region has 16 residues. Here the CDR3 reads CASSQDLSGRAGEQFF. CDR3 bases: TGTGCCAGCAGCCAAGATCTAAGCGGCAGGGCCGGGGAGCAGTTCTTC.

This clonotype was detected ten times or more. V and J are TRBV6-6 and TRBJ2-5; 12 nucleotides line up with TRBD1. V shed 2 bases, J shed 4 bases, and the junction held 2 bases outside the gene matches. Germline CDR1 MNHNY, CDR2 SVGAGI (reference sequence). CDR3 length: 15 amino acids. Here the CDR3 reads CASSYGTGGRETQYF. The CDR3 nucleotides read TGTGCCAGCAGTTACGGGACAGGGGGCAGAGAGACCCAGTACTTC.

In its sample, this clonotype was seen a few times. The CDR3 loop is CATSDADGGTFYGYTF. CDR3 in DNA: TGTGCCACCAGTGATGCGGACGGAGGAACATTCTATGGCTACACCTTC. This sequence joins TRBV24-1 and TRBJ1-2; no firm D call. V shed 3 bases and J shed 4 bases, with 17 bases lying between them. CDR3 length: 16 amino acids. Germline values: CDR1 KGHDR, CDR2 SFDVKD.

The CDR3 protein is CASTSFTERARRSYGYTF. As DNA, the CDR3 is TGTGCCAGCACTTCATTTACAGAAAGGGCCAGGCGGAGCTATGGCTACACCTTC. The V and J genes are TRBV12-3 or TRBV12-4 and TRBJ1-2; no firm D call. This CDR3 has 18 amino acids. V was trimmed by 7 bases and J by 4 bases, leaving 28 bases between them.

This clonotype was recorded a few times. This sequence joins TRBV3-1 and TRBJ2-2, with D maybe TRBD2 (5 bases). V was cut by 5 bases and J by 0 bases, with 16 bases left in between. The CDR3 contains 17 residues. Per germline, CDR1 LGHDT and CDR2 YNNKEL (reference sequence). The CDR3 spells CASSVRLADPNTGELFF. DNA of the CDR3: TGTGCCAGCAGCGTACGGCTAGCAGATCCGAACACCGGGGAGCTGTTTTTT. The whole variable domain, remainder taken from reference TRBV3-1 and TRBJ2-2, is DTAVSQTPKYLVTQMGNDKSIKCEQNLGHDTMYWYKQDSKKFLKIMFSYNNKELIINETVPNRFSPKSPDKAHLNLHINSLELGDSAVYFCASSVRLADPNTGELFFGEGSRLTVL.

In this sample, this clonotype turned up once. A much larger clone is a single base away; this may be a read error. The CDR3 spells CASRQESSRAETQYF. CDR3 DNA: TGCGCCAGCCGCCAAGAGTCATCCAGGGCTGAGACCCAGTACTTC. The gene calls are TRBV4-1 and TRBJ2-5, with D maybe TRBD1 (5 bases). The germline V gene encodes CDR1 MGHRA and CDR2 YSYEKL. The CDR3 covers 15 residues.

The chain joins TRBV19 to TRBJ2-2, with 7 bases identical to TRBD1. Germline V gives CDR1 LNHDA, CDR2 SQIVND (reference sequence). The length of the CDR3 is 14 residues. V lost 5 bases and J lost 3; bases outside the gene matches: 3. CDR3: CASSRTGDTGELFF. The CDR3 DNA reads as TGTGCCAGTAGTCGGACAGGTGACACCGGGGAGCTGTTTTTT.

Many counts were recorded for this clonotype. The gene calls are TRBV10-3 and TRBJ2-1, with 10 positions matching TRBD2. Per the germline V gene, CDR1 is ENHRY and CDR2 is SYGVKD. V was pared by 9 bases and J by 3 bases, with 5 bases of the junction left unmatched. This CDR3 region has 14 residues. CDR3 protein: CAIAGTSVYNEQFF. CDR3 DNA sequence: TGTGCCATAGCCGGGACTAGCGTCTACAATGAGCAGTTCTTC.